The rows below give T cell receptor beta chains drawn from one sample of a study of CXCR3-negative and CXCR3-positive naive CD8 T cells. TCRdb processed the 5' RACE reads again and assigns one entry to each CDR3 protein, with no DNA. The table lists fewer than 65,000 distinct CDR3 sequences. Sequenced material: naive CXCR3+ CD8+ T cells from blood. The receptors shown here come from a human donor in good health. Some clones in this sample may be carry-over from other donors' samples. Each CDR3 is given with its conserved first and last residue. Each record gives: CDR3 protein, clone size, V gene, J gene. For some rows the clone size is stated as once, few or many, or as a class when expanded; others skip it.

CDR3 protein: CASSPGLAGIYEQYF
clone size: -
V gene: TRBV27
J gene: TRBJ2-7

CDR3 protein: CAIRDSGTDEQFF
clone size: -
V gene: TRBV10-3
J gene: TRBJ2-1

CDR3 protein: CASRLRDDSSYEQFF
clone size: -
V gene: TRBV6-1
J gene: TRBJ2-1

CDR3 protein: CASSTRRIPYNEQFF
clone size: medium-sized
V gene: TRBV7-6
J gene: TRBJ2-1

CDR3 protein: CSVETELDPYEQYF
clone size: -
V gene: TRBV29-1
J gene: TRBJ2-7

CDR3 protein: CAWSVGQPEAFF
clone size: -
V gene: TRBV30
J gene: TRBJ1-1

CDR3 protein: CASSSPDSMDGYTF
clone size: -
V gene: TRBV5-1
J gene: TRBJ1-2

CDR3 protein: CSVYGLAGSDEQFF
clone size: -
V gene: TRBV29-1
J gene: TRBJ2-1

CDR3 protein: CASSVNGGITEAFF
clone size: -
V gene: TRBV27
J gene: TRBJ1-1

CDR3 protein: CASSYLLAGGPVNEQFF
clone size: medium-sized
V gene: TRBV6-2/TRBV6-3
J gene: TRBJ2-1

CDR3 protein: CASSQGPSGRDPHEQYF
clone size: -
V gene: TRBV3-1
J gene: TRBJ2-7

CDR3 protein: CASTLQGNQPQHF
clone size: -
V gene: TRBV6-2/TRBV6-3
J gene: TRBJ1-5

CDR3 protein: CSAATGEGNQPQHF
clone size: -
V gene: TRBV29-1
J gene: TRBJ1-5

CDR3 protein: CASSAGGASYEQYF
clone size: -
V gene: TRBV19
J gene: TRBJ2-7

CDR3 protein: CSASGGLSDYEQYF
clone size: -
V gene: TRBV20-1
J gene: TRBJ2-7

CDR3 protein: CASSSGRISGNTIYF
clone size: -
V gene: TRBV7-2
J gene: TRBJ1-3

CDR3 protein: CASSQHGRTGGFDEQFF
clone size: -
V gene: TRBV14
J gene: TRBJ2-1

CDR3 protein: CASSHVDTGTGELFF
clone size: -
V gene: TRBV23-1
J gene: TRBJ2-2

CDR3 protein: CSARGGSSQETQYF
clone size: -
V gene: TRBV20-1
J gene: TRBJ2-5

CDR3 protein: CASSRTGTAFYTGELFF
clone size: -
V gene: TRBV7-9
J gene: TRBJ2-2

CDR3 protein: CSVQGEGRLQETQYF
clone size: -
V gene: TRBV29-1
J gene: TRBJ2-5

CDR3 protein: CATSDTGKPRETQYF
clone size: -
V gene: TRBV24-1
J gene: TRBJ2-5

CDR3 protein: CASSDSISTDTQYF
clone size: -
V gene: TRBV6-5
J gene: TRBJ2-3

CDR3 protein: CASSLSSYEQYF
clone size: -
V gene: TRBV6-2/TRBV6-3
J gene: TRBJ2-7

CDR3 protein: CSSGTGGDLWTQYF
clone size: -
V gene: TRBV20-1
J gene: TRBJ2-5

CDR3 protein: CASSINRAEKLFF
clone size: -
V gene: TRBV7-6
J gene: TRBJ1-4

CDR3 protein: CASIGGGQETQYF
clone size: -
V gene: TRBV11-2
J gene: TRBJ2-5

CDR3 protein: CSARSGEKLFF
clone size: -
V gene: TRBV20-1
J gene: TRBJ1-4

CDR3 protein: CASSLAGSITYNEQFF
clone size: -
V gene: TRBV27
J gene: TRBJ2-1

CDR3 protein: CASSQDPGLAGGPGNEQFF
clone size: -
V gene: TRBV4-3
J gene: TRBJ2-1

CDR3 protein: CASSLAMGPEGASYNEQFF
clone size: -
V gene: TRBV7-6
J gene: TRBJ2-1

CDR3 protein: CSVPGRTYEQYF
clone size: -
V gene: TRBV29-1
J gene: TRBJ2-7

CDR3 protein: CATSRDRASGTSGNEQFF
clone size: -
V gene: TRBV15
J gene: TRBJ2-1

CDR3 protein: CSVEGLSPVTDTQYF
clone size: -
V gene: TRBV29-1
J gene: TRBJ2-3

CDR3 protein: CASSVSERTGIAGELFF
clone size: -
V gene: TRBV2
J gene: TRBJ2-2

CDR3 protein: CATSISFGQPNTEAFF
clone size: -
V gene: TRBV4-2
J gene: TRBJ1-1

CDR3 protein: CASSFPGTSTDTQYF
clone size: -
V gene: TRBV7-6
J gene: TRBJ2-3

CDR3 protein: CASRQGNEQFF
clone size: -
V gene: TRBV7-6
J gene: TRBJ2-1

CDR3 protein: CASSEQQGLNAEAFF
clone size: -
V gene: TRBV5-1
J gene: TRBJ1-1

CDR3 protein: CASSGATGELFF
clone size: -
V gene: TRBV9
J gene: TRBJ2-2

CDR3 protein: CASSLASGPSTDTQYF
clone size: -
V gene: TRBV7-8
J gene: TRBJ2-3

CDR3 protein: CASTLPATGHMDTQYF
clone size: -
V gene: TRBV7-9
J gene: TRBJ2-3

CDR3 protein: CASSPSPDSLSDYSYEQYF
clone size: -
V gene: TRBV28
J gene: TRBJ2-7

CDR3 protein: CSAIQLKNIQYF
clone size: -
V gene: TRBV20-1
J gene: TRBJ2-4

CDR3 protein: CASRQASTYEQYF
clone size: -
V gene: TRBV7-9
J gene: TRBJ2-7

CDR3 protein: CASTLASTGPYEQYF
clone size: -
V gene: TRBV12-3/TRBV12-4
J gene: TRBJ2-7

CDR3 protein: CASGGLAGALWGTDTQYF
clone size: -
V gene: TRBV11-1
J gene: TRBJ2-3

CDR3 protein: CASSQLNYEQYF
clone size: -
V gene: TRBV14
J gene: TRBJ2-7

CDR3 protein: CASSWAPRGPNTEAFF
clone size: -
V gene: TRBV7-8
J gene: TRBJ1-1